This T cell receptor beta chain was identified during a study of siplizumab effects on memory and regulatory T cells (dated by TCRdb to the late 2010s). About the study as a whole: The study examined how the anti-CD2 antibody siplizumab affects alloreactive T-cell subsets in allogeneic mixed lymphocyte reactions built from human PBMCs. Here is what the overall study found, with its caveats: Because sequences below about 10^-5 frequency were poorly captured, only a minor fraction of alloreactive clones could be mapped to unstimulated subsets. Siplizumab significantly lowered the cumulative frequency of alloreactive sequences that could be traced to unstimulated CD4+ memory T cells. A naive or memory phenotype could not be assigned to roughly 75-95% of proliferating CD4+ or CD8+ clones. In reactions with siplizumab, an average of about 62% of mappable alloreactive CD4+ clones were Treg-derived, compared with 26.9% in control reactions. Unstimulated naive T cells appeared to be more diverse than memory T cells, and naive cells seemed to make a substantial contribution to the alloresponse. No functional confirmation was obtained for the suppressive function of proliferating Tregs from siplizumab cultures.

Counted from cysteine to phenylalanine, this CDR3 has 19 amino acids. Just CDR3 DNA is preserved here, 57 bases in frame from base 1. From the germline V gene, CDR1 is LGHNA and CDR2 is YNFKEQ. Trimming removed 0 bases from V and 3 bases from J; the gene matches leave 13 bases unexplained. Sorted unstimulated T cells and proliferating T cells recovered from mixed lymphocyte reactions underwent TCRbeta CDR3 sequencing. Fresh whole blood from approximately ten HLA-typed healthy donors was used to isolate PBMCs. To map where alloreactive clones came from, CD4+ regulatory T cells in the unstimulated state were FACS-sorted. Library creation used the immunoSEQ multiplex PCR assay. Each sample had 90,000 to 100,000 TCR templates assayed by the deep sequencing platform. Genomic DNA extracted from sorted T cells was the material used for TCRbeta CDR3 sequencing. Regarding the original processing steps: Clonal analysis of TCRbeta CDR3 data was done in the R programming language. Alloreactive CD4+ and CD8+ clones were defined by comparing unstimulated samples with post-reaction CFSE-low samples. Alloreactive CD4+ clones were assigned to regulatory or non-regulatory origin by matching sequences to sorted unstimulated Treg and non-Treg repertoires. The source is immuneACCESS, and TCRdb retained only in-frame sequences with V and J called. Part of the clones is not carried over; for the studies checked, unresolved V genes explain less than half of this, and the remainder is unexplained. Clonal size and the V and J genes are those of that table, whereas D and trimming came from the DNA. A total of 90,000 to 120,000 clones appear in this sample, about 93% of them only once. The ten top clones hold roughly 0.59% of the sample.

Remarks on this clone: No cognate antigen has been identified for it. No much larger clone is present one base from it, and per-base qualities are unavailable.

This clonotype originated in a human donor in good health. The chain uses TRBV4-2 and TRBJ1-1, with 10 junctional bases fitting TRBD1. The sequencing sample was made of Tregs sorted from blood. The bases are TGTGCCAGCAGCCAAGAAGGACAGGGGGTCTTTAAGCGAGACACTGAAGCTTTCTTT. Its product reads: CASSQEGQGVFKRDTEAFF.